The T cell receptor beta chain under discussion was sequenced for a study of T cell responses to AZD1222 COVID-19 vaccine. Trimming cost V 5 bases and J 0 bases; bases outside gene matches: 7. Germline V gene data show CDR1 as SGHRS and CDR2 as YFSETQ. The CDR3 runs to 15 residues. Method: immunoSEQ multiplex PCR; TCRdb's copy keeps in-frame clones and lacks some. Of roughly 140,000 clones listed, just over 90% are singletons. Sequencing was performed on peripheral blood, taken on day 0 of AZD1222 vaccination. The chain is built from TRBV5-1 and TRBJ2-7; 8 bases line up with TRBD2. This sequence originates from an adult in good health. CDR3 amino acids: CASRKSSGSSYEQYF. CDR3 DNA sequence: TGCGCCAGCAGAAAGTCAAGCGGGAGCTCCTACGAGCAGTACTTC.